Below, 11 T cell receptor beta chains from the same sample are listed, as sequenced in a study of shared clonotypes between healthy human individuals. Method: immunoSEQ multiplex PCR; TCRdb's copy keeps in-frame clones and lacks some. The sample comprises just over 2,000,000 clones, roughly 96% of which are singletons, and more than 0.1% rests with the top ten. Sequenced input: naive CD4+ T cells sorted from blood. Subset meaning: CD45RA+ positively selected. These TCRs come from a man in his late teens or twenties in good health.

This rearrangement joins TRBV5-1 to TRBJ2-2; a weak D match, TRBD2 (5 bases). Germline V gene lookup returns CDR1 SGHRS and CDR2 YFSETQ. V lost 2 bases to trimming and J lost 2 bases, with 10 bases between them. The CDR3 contains 15 residues. The CDR3 DNA reads TGCGCCAGCAGCTTTCAACTAGTTAACACCGGGGAGCTGTTTTTT. It encodes CASSFQLVNTGELFF.

The V gene is TRBV11-2, the J gene TRBJ1-2, with TRBD1 matching over 10 bases. V lost 6 bases and J lost 8; bases outside the gene matches: 6. The germline V gene has CDR1 SGHAT and CDR2 FQNNGV. The CDR3 is made up of 13 amino acids. CDR3 sequence: CASRPGTGVGYTF. As DNA, the CDR3 is TGTGCCAGCAGACCCGGGACAGGGGTCGGCTACACCTTC. Using reference TRBV11-2 and TRBJ1-2 for the parts outside the CDR3, the full variable domain is EAGVAQSPRYKIIEKRQSVAFWCNPISGHATLYWYQQILGQGPKLLIQFQNNGVVDDSQLPKDRFSAERLKGVDSTLKIQPAKLEDSAVYLCASRPGTGVGYTFGSGTRLTVV.

The V gene is TRBV30, the J gene TRBJ1-2; 10 bases line up with TRBD1. The V gene's germline CDR1 is GTSNPN and CDR2 SVGIG (reference sequence). Losses at the gene ends were 2 bases for V and 4 bases for J; bases not matched to a gene: 4. This CDR3 region has 14 residues. Here the CDR3 DNA reads TGTGCCTGGAGTACGGACAGGGGGGCCTATGGCTACACCTTC. Translating it yields CAWSTDRGAYGYTF.

As to this clone: Relative to the germline gene, one junction end is altered; a read error may explain this. CDR3 protein: CASSIFGNWDKGSYEQYF. The DNA of the CDR3 is TGTGCCAGCAGTATATTCGGCAATTGGGACAAGGGCTCCTACGAGCAGTACTTC. The V gene is TRBV19, the J gene TRBJ2-7, with D maybe TRBD1 (6 bases). CDR3 size: 18 residues. Germline V lookup: CDR1 LNHDA, CDR2 SQIVND (reference sequence).

This clone came up a few times. The genes are TRBV20-1 and TRBJ1-2; D gene uncertain. With 6 bases removed from V and 5 bases from J, the gap between germline ends came to 10 bases. From germline, CDR1 is DFQATT and CDR2 SNEGSKA (reference sequence). The CDR3 covers 11 residues. In DNA form, the CDR3 reads TGCAGTGCACAGTTCGTTTATGGCTACACCTTC. Translating gives CSAQFVYGYTF.

This chain joins TRBV7-2 and TRBJ2-5, with 11 bases lining up with TRBD2. The CDR3 consists of 17 residues. J gave up 5 bases and V 0 bases, and 8 bases lay outside the gene matches. Per germline, CDR1 SGHTA and CDR2 FQGNSA. CDR3 residues: CASSLARLAGGRETQYF. DNA of the CDR3: TGTGCCAGCAGCTTAGCGCGGCTAGCGGGGGGCCGGGAGACCCAGTACTTC.

The rearrangement links TRBV4-1 to TRBJ2-7, with D unclear. Germline values: CDR1 MGHRA, CDR2 YSYEKL. This CDR3 has 15 amino acids. The V and J ends lost 0 bases and 0 bases respectively, with 9 bases between them. The CDR3 is CASSQEGHSSYEQYF. In DNA form, the CDR3 reads TGCGCCAGCAGCCAAGAAGGGCACAGCTCCTACGAGCAGTACTTC.

The chain combines TRBV2 with TRBJ1-4; 9 bases agree with TRBD1. Germline-derived CDR1 and CDR2 are SNHLY and FYNNEI. The CDR3 length is 12 residues. V dropped 7 bases and J dropped 10; count of bases not matched to a gene: 4. Here the CDR3 reads CASNEQGAKLFF. CDR3 sequence (DNA): TGTGCCAGCAACGAACAGGGGGCAAAACTGTTTTTT. Using reference TRBV2 and TRBJ1-4 for the parts outside the CDR3, the full variable domain is EPEVTQTPSHQVTQMGQEVILRCVPISNHLYFYWYRQILGQKVEFLVSFYNNEISEKSEIFDDQFSVERPDGSNFTLKIRSTKLEDSAMYFCASNEQGAKLFFGSGTQLSVL.

This clone has more than one count but fewer than ten. Other DNA sequences from this sample encode an identical CDR3 as well. J is TRBJ1-2 and V is TRBV2; weak D call: TRBD1 (5 bases). The germline CDR1 and CDR2 sequences are SNHLY and FYNNEI. CDR3 size: 12 residues. Trimming shortened V by 2 bases and J by 7 bases, and 8 bases separated the two germline ends. The CDR3 protein is CASSESGPGYTF. Here the CDR3 DNA reads TGTGCCAGCAGTGAATCGGGGCCTGGCTACACCTTC.

Note on this clone: Different DNA sequences within this sample yield the same CDR3. The chain uses TRBV9 and TRBJ2-2; D is possibly TRBD1 (5 bases). With 2 bases removed from V and 1 base from J, the gap between germline ends came to 9 bases. Germline V gene sequence: CDR1 SGDLS, CDR2 YYNGEE. The CDR3 spans 15 residues. CDR3 sequence reads: CASSVVQGNTGELFF. CDR3 in DNA: TGTGCCAGCAGCGTGGTCCAGGGGAACACCGGGGAGCTGTTTTTT.

The rearrangement joins TRBV9 to TRBJ2-5; TRBD2 matches 10 bases. Germline V CDR1 and CDR2: SGDLS, YYNGEE. This CDR3 is built from 15 residues. The junction had 3 bases not matched to a gene; V was cut back by 0 bases and J by 4 bases. For the CDR3, the DNA is TGTGCCAGCAGCGTAGGAGCGGGGGGGTTAGAGACCCAGTACTTC. This sequence encodes CASSVGAGGLETQYF.